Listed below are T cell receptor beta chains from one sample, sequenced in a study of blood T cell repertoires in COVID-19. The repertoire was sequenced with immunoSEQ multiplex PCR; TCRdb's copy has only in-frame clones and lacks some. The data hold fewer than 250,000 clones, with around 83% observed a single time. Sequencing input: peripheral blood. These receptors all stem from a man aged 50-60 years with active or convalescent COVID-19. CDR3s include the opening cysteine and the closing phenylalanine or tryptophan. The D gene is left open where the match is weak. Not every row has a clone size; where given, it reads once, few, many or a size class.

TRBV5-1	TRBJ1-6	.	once	CASSLLGGTYNSPLHF	TGCGCCAGCAGCCTGCTGGGGGGGACGTATAATTCACCCCTCCACTTT
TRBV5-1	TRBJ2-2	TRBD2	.	CASSLGSGRSTGELFF	TGCGCCAGCAGCTTGGGTAGCGGGAGAAGTACCGGGGAGCTGTTTTTT
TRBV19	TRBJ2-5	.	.	CASSLTGEETQYF	TGTGCCAGTAGTCTGACAGGAGAAGAGACCCAGTACTTC
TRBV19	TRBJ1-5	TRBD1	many	CASNTPGQGFNQPQHF	TGTGCCAGTAACACACCGGGACAGGGTTTCAATCAGCCCCAGCATTTT
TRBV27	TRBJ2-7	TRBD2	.	CASSLRGRNEQYF	TGTGCCAGCAGTTTGCGCGGGAGAAACGAGCAGTACTTC
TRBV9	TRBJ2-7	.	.	CASSVTGTNEQYF	TGTGCCAGCAGCGTAACAGGGACCAACGAGCAGTACTTC
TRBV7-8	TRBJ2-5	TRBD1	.	CASSLVTGKKTQYF	TGTGCCAGCAGCTTAGTGACAGGGAAAAAGACCCAGTACTTC
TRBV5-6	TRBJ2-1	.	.	CASSFLTEAPFNEQFF	TGTGCCAGCAGCTTTTTGACTGAGGCGCCTTTCAATGAGCAGTTCTTC
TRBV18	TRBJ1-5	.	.	CASSSTGTSNQPQHF	TGTGCCAGCTCATCAACAGGGACTAGCAATCAGCCCCAGCATTTT
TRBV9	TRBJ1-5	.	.	CASNPPGGTLRNQPQHF	TGTGCCAGCAACCCCCCTGGGGGGACGTTACGCAATCAGCCCCAGCATTTT
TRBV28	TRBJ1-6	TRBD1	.	CASSSDRALLDSPLHF	TGTGCCAGCAGTTCTGACAGGGCCCTCCTTGATTCACCCCTCCACTTT
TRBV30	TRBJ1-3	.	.	CACKGSSGNTIYF	TGTGCCTGTAAAGGGAGCTCTGGAAACACCATATATTTT
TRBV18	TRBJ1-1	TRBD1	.	CASLTGVDTEAFF	TGTGCCAGTCTCACAGGGGTTGACACTGAAGCTTTCTTT
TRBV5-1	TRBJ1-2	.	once	CASSLDGQSGYTF	TGCGCCAGCAGCTTGGACGGACAGAGTGGCTACACCTTC
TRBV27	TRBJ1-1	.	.	CASSLSGWGRAAEAFF	TGTGCCAGCAGTTTATCAGGTTGGGGCAGGGCCGCTGAAGCTTTCTTT
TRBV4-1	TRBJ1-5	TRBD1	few	CASSQGRDRVNQPQHF	TGCGCCAGCAGCCAAGGCAGGGACAGGGTCAATCAGCCCCAGCATTTT
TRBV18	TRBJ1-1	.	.	CASSPPGRGNTEAFF	TGTGCCAGCTCACCACCAGGCCGAGGGAACACTGAAGCTTTCTTT